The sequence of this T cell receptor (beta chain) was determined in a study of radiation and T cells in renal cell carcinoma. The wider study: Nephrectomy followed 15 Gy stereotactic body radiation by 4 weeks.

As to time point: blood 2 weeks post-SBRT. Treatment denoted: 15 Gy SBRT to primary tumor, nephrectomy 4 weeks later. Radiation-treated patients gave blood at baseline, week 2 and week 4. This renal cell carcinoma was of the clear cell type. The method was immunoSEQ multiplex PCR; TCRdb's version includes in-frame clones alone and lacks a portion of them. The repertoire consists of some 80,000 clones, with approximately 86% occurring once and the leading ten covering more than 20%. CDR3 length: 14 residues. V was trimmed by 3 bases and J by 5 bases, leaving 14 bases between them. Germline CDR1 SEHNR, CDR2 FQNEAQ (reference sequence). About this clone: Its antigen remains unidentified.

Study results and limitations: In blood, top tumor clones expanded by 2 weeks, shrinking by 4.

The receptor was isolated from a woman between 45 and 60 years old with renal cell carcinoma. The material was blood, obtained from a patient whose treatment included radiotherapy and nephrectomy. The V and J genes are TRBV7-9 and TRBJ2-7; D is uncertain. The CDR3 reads CASSLGGLRNEQYF. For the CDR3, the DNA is TGTGCCAGCAGCTTGGGCGGATTACGAAACGAGCAGTACTTC.